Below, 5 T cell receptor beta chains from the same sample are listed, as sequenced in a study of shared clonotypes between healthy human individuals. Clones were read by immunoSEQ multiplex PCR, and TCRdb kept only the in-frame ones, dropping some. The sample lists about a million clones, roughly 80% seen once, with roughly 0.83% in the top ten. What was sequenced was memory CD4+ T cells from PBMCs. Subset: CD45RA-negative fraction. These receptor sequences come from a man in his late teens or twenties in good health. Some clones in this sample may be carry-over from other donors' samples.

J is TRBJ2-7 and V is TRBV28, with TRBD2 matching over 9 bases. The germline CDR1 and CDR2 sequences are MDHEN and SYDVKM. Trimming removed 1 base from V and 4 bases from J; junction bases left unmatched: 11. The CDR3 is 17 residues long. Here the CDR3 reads CASSLSGGSGSGYEQYF. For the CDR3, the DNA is TGTGCCAGCAGTTTATCAGGGGGTAGCGGGAGTGGGTACGAGCAGTACTTC.

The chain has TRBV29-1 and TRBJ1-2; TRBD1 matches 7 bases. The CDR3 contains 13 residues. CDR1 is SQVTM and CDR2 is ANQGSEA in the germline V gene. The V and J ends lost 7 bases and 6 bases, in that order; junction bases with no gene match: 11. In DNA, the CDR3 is TGCAGCGGGCGACAGGGCCCAAGTCATGGCTACACCTTC. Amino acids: CSGRQGPSHGYTF.

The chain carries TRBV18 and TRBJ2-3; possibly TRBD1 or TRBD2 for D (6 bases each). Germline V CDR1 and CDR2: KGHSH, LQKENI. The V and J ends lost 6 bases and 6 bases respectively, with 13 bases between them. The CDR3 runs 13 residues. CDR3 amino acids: CASSLSGADTQYF. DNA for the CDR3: TGTGCCAGCTCCCTCTCGGGGGCTGATACGCAGTATTTT.

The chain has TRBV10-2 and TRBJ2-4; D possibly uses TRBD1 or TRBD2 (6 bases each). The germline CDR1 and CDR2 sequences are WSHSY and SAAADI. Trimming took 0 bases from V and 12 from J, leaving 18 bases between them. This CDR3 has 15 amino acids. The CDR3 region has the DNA TGCGCCAGCAGTGAGTCTGTAGGGGGGCGCTTGGGTCAGTACTTC. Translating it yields CASSESVGGRLGQYF.

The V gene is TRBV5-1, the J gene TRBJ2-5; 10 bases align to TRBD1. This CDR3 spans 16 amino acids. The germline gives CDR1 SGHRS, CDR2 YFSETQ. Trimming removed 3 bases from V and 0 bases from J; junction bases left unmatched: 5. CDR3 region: CASSSLTGGNQETQYF. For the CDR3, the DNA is TGCGCCAGCAGCTCCCTGACAGGGGGCAACCAAGAGACCCAGTACTTC. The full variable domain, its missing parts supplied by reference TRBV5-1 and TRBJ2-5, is KAGVTQTPRYLIKTRGQQVTLSCSPISGHRSVSWYQQTPGQGLQFLFEYFSETQRNKGNFPGRFSGRQFSNSRSEMNVSTLELGDSALYLCASSSLTGGNQETQYFGPGTRLLVL.